The rows below give T cell receptor beta chains drawn from one sample of a study of OX40 agonist ivuxolimab in advanced cancers. TCRdb keeps only in-frame clones here, not all; method: immunoSEQ multiplex PCR. The sample has approximately 77,000 clones; about 90% are singletons. The sample consisted of CD4+ or CD8+ T cells sorted from blood, taken in a trial of the OX40 agonist ivuxolimab. The receptors derive from an adult with an advanced solid tumor such as melanoma, head and neck, liver or kidney cancer. CDR3s include the opening cysteine and the closing phenylalanine or tryptophan. A D gene is named only where the DNA matches it firmly. Where a row states a size, it is once, few, many or the class of an expanded clone; other rows omit it.

D gene	J gene	V gene	clone size	CDR3 length	CDR3 protein	CDR3 DNA
NA	TRBJ1-4	TRBV28	NA	14	CASSPTGWDEKLFF	TGTGCCAGCAGCCCCACAGGGTGGGATGAAAAACTGTTTTTT
TRBD1	TRBJ2-5	TRBV9	NA	17	CASSAGTGLPAQRVQYF	TGTGCCAGCAGCGCCGGGACAGGGCTGCCCGCCCAGAGGGTCCAGTACTTC
NA	TRBJ1-1	TRBV5-6	once	13	CASSQTRYTEAFF	TGTGCCAGCAGTCAAACTAGATACACTGAAGCTTTCTTT
NA	TRBJ1-3	TRBV12-2	NA	11	CASRPPNTIYF	TGTGCAAGTCGCCCGCCCAACACCATATATTTT
NA	TRBJ1-2	TRBV9	NA	13	CASSFTEYYGYTF	TGTGCCAGCAGCTTTACCGAGTACTATGGCTACACCTTC
NA	TRBJ2-7	TRBV6-1	NA	15	CASRGSVVQGYEQYF	TGTGCCAGCAGGGGGAGTGTGGTACAGGGCTACGAGCAGTACTTC
NA	TRBJ2-7	TRBV6-1	NA	15	CASRPHGAASYEQYF	TGTGCCAGCAGACCACACGGGGCTGCGTCCTACGAGCAGTACTTC
NA	TRBJ2-7	TRBV14	NA	11	CASSQYQEQYF	TGTGCCAGCAGCCAATATCAAGAGCAGTACTTC
TRBD1	TRBJ2-7	TRBV6-1	NA	16	CASSAPTGQASYEQYF	TGTGCCAGCAGTGCACCTACGGGACAGGCCTCCTACGAGCAGTACTTC
TRBD1	TRBJ2-7	TRBV28	NA	15	CASSLDLSGGYEQYF	TGTGCCAGCAGTTTGGATCTATCAGGGGGCTACGAGCAGTACTTC
NA	TRBJ1-2	TRBV27	NA	15	CASSASSRGDYGYTF	TGTGCCAGCAGTGCTTCGAGCCGGGGAGACTATGGCTACACCTTC
NA	TRBJ2-3	TRBV7-9	NA	14	CASSQDGSVDTQYF	TGTGCCAGCAGTCAAGACGGGAGCGTAGATACGCAGTATTTT
NA	TRBJ2-7	TRBV10-3	NA	13	CAIMQGSSYEQYF	TGTGCCATCATGCAGGGTAGCTCCTACGAGCAGTACTTC
NA	TRBJ2-2	TRBV19	few	11	CASRSTGELFF	TGTGCCAGTAGATCCACCGGGGAGCTGTTTTTT
NA	TRBJ2-7	TRBV10-3	NA	12	CAIRGTGDEQYF	TGTGCCATCAGGGGGACCGGCGACGAGCAGTACTTC
NA	TRBJ1-1	TRBV18	NA	15	CASSPFSGGLAEAFF	TGTGCCAGCTCACCATTTTCGGGGGGCCTCGCTGAAGCTTTCTTT
NA	TRBJ2-7	TRBV7-2	NA	14	CASSLGGRAYEQYF	TGTGCCAGCAGCTTAGGTGGGCGGGCCTACGAGCAGTACTTC
TRBD1	TRBJ2-7	TRBV6-1	NA	15	CASSGWTGGSNEQYF	TGTGCCAGCAGTGGATGGACAGGGGGGAGCAACGAGCAGTACTTC
NA	TRBJ1-2	TRBV5-1	NA	13	CASTFEGGNDYTF	TGCGCCAGCACCTTCGAGGGCGGCAATGACTACACCTTC
NA	TRBJ2-3	TRBV7-8	NA	14	CASGRDRPTDTQYF	TGTGCCTCCGGGCGGGACCGTCCTACAGATACGCAGTATTTT
NA	TRBJ2-3	TRBV5-1	NA	15	CASSFGNPSTDTQYF	TGCGCCAGCAGCTTTGGGAATCCTAGCACAGATACGCAGTATTTT
NA	TRBJ1-1	TRBV5-1	NA	13	CASSPDSYTEAFF	TGCGCCAGCAGCCCTGACAGCTACACTGAAGCTTTCTTT
TRBD2	TRBJ2-1	TRBV27	NA	15	CASSLGLARYNEQFF	TGTGCCAGCAGTTTAGGACTAGCGAGGTACAATGAGCAGTTCTTC
NA	TRBJ1-2	TRBV14	NA	15	CASSPGWATNYGYTF	TGTGCCAGCAGTCCAGGTTGGGCTACCAACTATGGCTACACCTTC
NA	TRBJ1-2	TRBV19	once	14	CASSISGGAFGYTF	TGTGCCAGTAGTATATCGGGGGGCGCTTTCGGCTACACCTTC
NA	TRBJ2-2	TRBV30	once	14	CAWSVGVGTGELFF	TGTGCCTGGAGTGTAGGCGTCGGCACCGGGGAGCTGTTTTTT
NA	TRBJ2-2	TRBV5-1	NA	12	CASRVETGELFF	TGCGCCAGCAGGGTGGAGACCGGGGAGCTGTTTTTT
NA	TRBJ2-5	TRBV10-3	NA	13	CAISRLGRETQYF	TGTGCCATCAGTAGACTGGGCCGGGAGACCCAGTACTTC
TRBD1	TRBJ1-2	TRBV19	few	16	CASSIAGQAEGYGYTF	TGTGCCAGTAGTATAGCCGGACAGGCCGAGGGCTATGGCTACACCTTC
TRBD2	TRBJ2-3	TRBV30	NA	15	CAWRGLAGITDTQYF	TGTGCCTGGAGAGGACTAGCGGGAATCACAGATACGCAGTATTTT
TRBD2	TRBJ2-3	TRBV7-2	NA	14	CASSLTLAGNTQYF	TGTGCCAGCAGCTTGACACTAGCGGGTAATACGCAGTATTTT
NA	TRBJ2-2	TRBV5-1	NA	15	CASSQGTANTGELFF	TGCGCCAGCAGCCAAGGGACTGCAAACACCGGGGAGCTGTTTTTT
NA	TRBJ2-1	TRBV11-2	once	14	CASSLDSSYNEQFF	TGTGCCAGCAGCTTAGACAGCTCCTACAATGAGCAGTTCTTC
NA	TRBJ1-2	TRBV28	NA	14	CASRSGASNYGYTF	TGTGCCAGCAGGTCCGGGGCGTCTAACTATGGCTACACCTTC
NA	TRBJ2-4	TRBV10-2	NA	14	CASRDGSGTNIQYF	TGCGCCAGCAGAGACGGGTCAGGGACCAACATTCAGTACTTC
TRBD1	TRBJ2-5	TRBV7-7	once	13	CASSKGQQETQYF	TGTGCTAGCAGCAAGGGACAGCAAGAGACCCAGTACTTC
NA	TRBJ2-3	TRBV19	NA	15	CASGASAWNADTQYF	TGTGCCAGTGGAGCTAGCGCCTGGAACGCGGATACGCAGTATTTT
NA	TRBJ2-3	TRBV7-9	NA	17	CASSLSASSPSTDTQYF	TGTGCCAGCAGCTTATCGGCGTCTTCCCCTAGCACAGATACGCAGTATTTT
NA	TRBJ1-1	TRBV10-3	NA	12	CAISAGVPEAFF	TGTGCCATCAGTGCGGGGGTCCCTGAAGCTTTCTTT
NA	TRBJ2-6	TRBV27	NA	14	CASRGLPGANVLTF	TGTGCCAGCAGGGGTCTCCCTGGGGCCAACGTCCTGACTTTC
TRBD2	TRBJ2-5	TRBV2	NA	15	CASRLAGIFQETQYF	TGTGCCAGCAGGCTAGCGGGAATTTTCCAAGAGACCCAGTACTTC
TRBD1	TRBJ2-4	TRBV19	NA	16	CASSKTGGLGKNIQYF	TGTGCCAGTAGCAAGACAGGGGGTCTAGGCAAAAACATTCAGTACTTC
TRBD1	TRBJ1-1	TRBV6-1	NA	15	CASSVSGTVNTEAFF	TGTGCCAGCAGTGTATCCGGGACAGTGAACACTGAAGCTTTCTTT